These 28 T cell receptor beta chains originate from one sample sequenced in a study of T cell responses to AZD1222 COVID-19 vaccine. Measured with immunoSEQ multiplex PCR; TCRdb has only the in-frame clones, and not every one. The data contain about 180,000 clones, approximately 90% of them seen just once; the ten biggest clones take up approximately 4%. The material sequenced was peripheral blood, taken 28 days after the second dose of the MenACWY control vaccine. The receptors originated from an adult who received the MenACWY meningococcal vaccine as a control.

The chain is built from TRBV6-5 and TRBJ1-1, with D unresolved. This CDR3 has 14 residues. Germline V CDR1 and CDR2: MNHEY, SVGAGI. The V end was cut by 2 bases, the J end by 1 base, with 8 bases between. The CDR3 DNA is TGTGCCAGCAGTTACCAGCCGGCGAACACTGAAGCTTTCTTT. It specifies CASSYQPANTEAFF.

The V and J genes are TRBV10-3 and TRBJ1-1, with D tentatively TRBD1 (5 bases). The CDR3 has 14 residues. The germline V gene encodes CDR1 ENHRY and CDR2 SYGVKD. V was shortened by 8 bases and J by 0 bases, with 13 bases between the two germline ends. CDR3 DNA sequence: TGTGCCATCCAAGACAGCCAAATGAACACTGAAGCTTTCTTT. Translated: CAIQDSQMNTEAFF.

CDR3 DNA sequence: TGTGCCAGCAGCCCCCCTAGAGGTTACGAGCAGTACTTC. Amino acids: CASSPPRGYEQYF. The chain has TRBV7-9 and TRBJ2-7; D call uncertain. Looked up from germline, CDR1 is SEHNR and CDR2 is FQNEAQ (reference sequence). This CDR3 is built from 13 residues. V gave up 5 bases and J gave up 4 bases, with 12 bases separating them.

The rearrangement joins TRBV5-6 to TRBJ1-2; 11 bases are shared with TRBD1. V was pared by 3 bases and J by 13 bases, with 5 bases of the junction left unmatched. The CDR3 contains 12 residues. Germline V gene data show CDR1 as SGHDT and CDR2 as YYEEEE. The CDR3 here is CASSSGTGGSTF. CDR3 bases: TGTGCCAGCAGCTCCGGGACAGGGGGAAGCACCTTC.

This clone has a single count. The chain carries TRBV28 and TRBJ1-2; 9 bases line up with TRBD1. Germline lookup yields CDR1 MDHEN and CDR2 SYDVKM. The CDR3 length is 14 residues. With 6 bases clipped from V and 5 bases from J, the junction kept 7 bases outside the gene matches. CDR3 amino acids: CASRGTGNKYGYTF. The CDR3, as DNA: TGTGCCAGCAGGGGGACAGGGAACAAGTATGGCTACACCTTC.

This chain connects TRBV4-2 to TRBJ2-2; D is possibly TRBD1 (5 bases). V dropped 7 bases and J dropped 9 bases, with 9 bases sitting between them. The CDR3 is 11 amino acids. CDR1 is LGHNA, CDR2 YNFKEQ, per germline. CDR3 region: CASTAGRELFF. For the CDR3, the DNA is TGTGCCAGCACCGCAGGGAGGGAGCTGTTTTTT.

This chain links TRBV27 with TRBJ1-5; possibly TRBD1 for D (5 bases). V was shortened by 3 bases and J by 2 bases, with 11 bases between the two germline ends. The CDR3 has 15 residues. Germline CDR1 MNHEY, CDR2 SMNVEV (reference sequence). This CDR3 reads CASSFLDSRNQPQHF. The CDR3 DNA follows: TGTGCCAGCAGTTTCCTTGACAGTCGCAATCAGCCCCAGCATTTT.

This chain connects TRBV27 to TRBJ2-2; no definite D call. CDR1 MNHEY and CDR2 SMNVEV come from the germline V gene (reference sequence). With 8 bases removed from V and 0 bases from J, the gap between germline ends came to 4 bases. The CDR3 covers 12 residues. CDR3 coding DNA: TGTGCCAGCGTATCGAACACCGGGGAGCTGTTTTTT. Its protein is CASVSNTGELFF.

The J gene is TRBJ2-5, the V gene TRBV5-4; the D gene is possibly TRBD1 (6 bases). Germline V gene lookup returns CDR1 SGHNT and CDR2 YYREEE (reference sequence). The V gene lost 0 bases and the J gene lost 5 bases, with 11 bases spanning the gap. The CDR3 runs 14 residues. The CDR3 here is CASSLAAGVETQYF. The DNA for the CDR3 is TGTGCCAGCAGCTTGGCGGCAGGGGTGGAGACCCAGTACTTC.

The V call is TRBV10-3, the J call TRBJ1-1; the match to TRBD1 covers 7 bases. The germline gives CDR1 ENHRY, CDR2 SYGVKD. V dropped 6 bases and J dropped 5; count of bases not matched to a gene: 9. The CDR3 totals 14 residues. This CDR3 is CAIRKTGSGTEAFF. CDR3 coding DNA: TGTGCCATCAGGAAGACAGGGTCGGGGACTGAAGCTTTCTTT.

This clone was seen a few times. This chain joins TRBV10-3 and TRBJ2-1; no firm D call. The CDR3 spans 14 residues. Trimming took 8 bases from V and 1 from J, leaving 12 bases between them. CDR1 and CDR2 from the germline V gene are ENHRY and SYGVKD. The CDR3: CAILPAESYNEQFF. The CDR3 DNA reads as TGTGCCATCCTTCCAGCCGAGTCCTACAATGAGCAGTTCTTC.

The gene calls are TRBV28 and TRBJ1-2, with 7 bases aligning to TRBD1. Per the germline V gene, CDR1 is MDHEN and CDR2 is SYDVKM. V gave up 3 bases and J gave up 5 bases; unmatched junction bases: 18. The CDR3 contains 18 residues. CDR3 region: CASSFVLGQSSSGYGYTF. CDR3 nucleotides: TGTGCCAGCAGTTTCGTATTGGGACAGTCTAGTTCTGGATATGGCTACACCTTC.

The V gene is TRBV10-3, the J gene TRBJ1-1; TRBD1 aligns across 7 bases. The V and J ends lost 0 bases and 8 bases, in that order; junction bases with no gene match: 6. The CDR3 length is 14 residues. In germline, CDR1 is ENHRY, CDR2 SYGVKD. This CDR3 is CAISESSTGAEAFF. The CDR3 bases are TGTGCCATCAGTGAGTCTTCCACAGGGGCGGAAGCTTTCTTT.

The chain links TRBV19 to TRBJ2-1; possible D gene TRBD2, 6 bases. V was cut by 7 bases and J by 3 bases, with 13 bases left in between. CDR3 size: 14 residues. Germline CDR1 reads LNHDA; CDR2 reads SQIVND (reference sequence). DNA for the CDR3: TGTGCCAGTATGATGGGCGGGGTCTACAATGAGCAGTTCTTC. This encodes CASMMGGVYNEQFF.

This chain uses TRBV4-1 with TRBJ1-2; 11 bases match TRBD1. This CDR3 is built from 16 residues. Per germline, CDR1 MGHRA and CDR2 YSYEKL. V dropped 3 bases and J dropped 4; count of bases not matched to a gene: 7. CDR3: CASSQEGQGVGYGYTF. DNA for the CDR3: TGCGCCAGCAGCCAGGAGGGACAGGGGGTAGGCTATGGCTACACCTTC.

This rearrangement joins TRBV28 to TRBJ2-7; D possibly corresponds to TRBD2 (5 bases). CDR3 length: 13 amino acids. CDR1 is MDHEN, CDR2 SYDVKM, per germline. Trimming took off 10 bases at V and 5 bases at J, with 18 bases between the two ends. The CDR3 DNA reads as TGTGCCACCCGGGATGAGCTGCTCCACGAGCAGTACTTC. Residues: CATRDELLHEQYF.

This clone was seen only a few times. In nucleotides, the CDR3 is TGTGCCACCAGCAGCGTGGGGGGGACCTCCTACGAGCAGTACTTC. It encodes CATSSVGGTSYEQYF. The J gene is TRBJ2-7, the V gene TRBV15, with 7 bases matching TRBD2. The trim removed 3 bases at V and 0 bases at J, leaving 5 bases unmatched. The germline gives CDR1 LNHNV, CDR2 YYDKDF (reference sequence). CDR3 size: 15 residues.

The chain has TRBV6-1 and TRBJ1-3; D is unresolved. The CDR3 runs to 14 residues. The germline V gene has CDR1 MNHNS and CDR2 SASEGT. Trimming removed 3 bases from V and 7 bases from J, with 13 bases in between. The CDR3 nucleotides are TGTGCCAGCAGTGAGGTTAGAGGCAGGAACACCATATATTTT. It codes for CASSEVRGRNTIYF.

The chain is built from TRBV3-1 (or the pseudogene TRBV3-2) and TRBJ2-1; 8 positions match TRBD2. The ends lost 6 bases at V and 0 bases at J; junction bases unmatched: 7. Germline assignment: CDR1 LGHDT and CDR2 YNNKEL (reference sequence). CDR3 length: 16 residues. The CDR3 sequence: CASSSGAGGSYNEQFF. CDR3 nucleotide sequence: TGTGCCAGCAGTTCCGGGGCGGGAGGCTCCTACAATGAGCAGTTCTTC.

This clone has only one observation. In DNA, the CDR3 is TGTGCCAGTACCGCAGGGTCCGTGAACACTGAAGCTTTCTTT. Its protein is CASTAGSVNTEAFF. J is TRBJ1-1 and V is TRBV19; TRBD1 might be the D (5 bases). V was cut by 7 bases and J by 0 bases, with 12 bases left in between. CDR1 and CDR2 (germline): LNHDA, SQIVND (reference sequence). This CDR3 has 14 residues.

V is TRBV7-2 and J is TRBJ2-1; tentative D call: TRBD2 (5 bases). The CDR3 has 16 residues. Trimming removed 5 bases from V and 1 base from J, with 15 bases in between. In germline, CDR1 is SGHTA, CDR2 FQGNSA. DNA for the CDR3: TGTGCCAGCAGCGGATCGGGGTCTTGGTCCTACAATGAGCAGTTCTTC. It specifies CASSGSGSWSYNEQFF. Looking up the rest from reference TRBV7-2 and TRBJ2-1 gives the full variable domain: GAGVSQSPSNKVTEKGKDVELRCDPISGHTALYWYRQSLGQGLEFLIYFQGNSAPDKSGLPSDRFSAERTGGSVSTLTIQRTQQEDSAVYLCASSGSGSWSYNEQFFGPGTRLTVL.

This chain links TRBV5-8 with TRBJ2-2; TRBD1 might be the D (5 bases). This CDR3 spans 15 amino acids. The V end lost 2 bases, the J end lost 2 bases, and 10 bases lay between the germline ends. Per germline, CDR1 SGHTS and CDR2 YDEGEE. In nucleotides, the CDR3 is TGTGCCAGCAGCTTAGGACAAATTAACACCGGGGAGCTGTTTTTT. Translation: CASSLGQINTGELFF.

This rearrangement joins TRBV7-3 to TRBJ2-5; 11 bases are a match to TRBD1. CDR3 length: 16 residues. CDR1 and CDR2 (germline): SGHTA, FQGTGA. With V trimmed by 3 bases and J by 5 bases, 8 bases remained unmatched. The CDR3 loop reads CASSFLGTGGRETQYF. CDR3 sequence (DNA): TGTGCCAGCAGCTTCCTAGGGACAGGGGGACGGGAGACCCAGTACTTC.

The chain is built from TRBV18 and TRBJ1-5; no clear D gene. V lost 5 bases, J lost 7 bases, and 12 bases lay in between. This CDR3 is 13 amino acids long. The germline V gene encodes CDR1 KGHSH and CDR2 LQKENI. In DNA, the CDR3 is TGTGCCAGCTCATATGTCGATGGCCAGCCCCAGCATTTT. Residues: CASSYVDGQPQHF.

This chain links TRBV7-9 with TRBJ2-1, with TRBD2 matching over 12 bases. V shed 4 bases and J 2 bases; nucleotides not matched to a gene: 0. The CDR3 is 15 residues long. In germline, CDR1 is SEHNR, CDR2 FQNEAQ (reference sequence). The CDR3 DNA is TGTGCCAGCAGCTGGACTAGCGGGGCCTACAATGAGCAGTTCTTC. Translation: CASSWTSGAYNEQFF.

V usage is TRBV5-4 and J usage is TRBJ2-5, with 9 nucleotides matching TRBD2. Germline-derived CDR1 and CDR2 are SGHNT and YYREEE (reference sequence). The ends lost 3 bases at V and 5 bases at J; junction bases unmatched: 14. CDR3 length: 17 residues. CDR3 loop: CASSSGTSPSGGETQYF. The CDR3 DNA reads TGTGCCAGCAGCTCCGGGACTAGCCCCTCGGGGGGGGAGACCCAGTACTTC.

The V gene is TRBV4-3, the J gene TRBJ1-1, with D maybe TRBD1 (6 bases). Trimming removed 4 bases at V and 8 bases at J, with 20 bases between. This CDR3 has 15 residues. CDR1 and CDR2 (germline): LGHNA, YSLEER. In DNA form, the CDR3 reads TGCGCCAGCAGCCTGACCCAGGTGGGGGCCCTCGAAGCTTTCTTT. Translation gives CASSLTQVGALEAFF.

The rearrangement links TRBV7-6 to TRBJ2-2; 10 positions match TRBD2. Trimming cost V 5 bases and J 0 bases; bases outside gene matches: 18. Germline V gives CDR1 SGHVS, CDR2 FNYEAQ. CDR3 length equals 21 residues. This CDR3 is CASSRTHPGTSASTNTGELFF. The CDR3 DNA is TGTGCCAGCAGCCGCACACACCCCGGGACTAGCGCCTCGACGAACACCGGGGAGCTGTTTTTT.